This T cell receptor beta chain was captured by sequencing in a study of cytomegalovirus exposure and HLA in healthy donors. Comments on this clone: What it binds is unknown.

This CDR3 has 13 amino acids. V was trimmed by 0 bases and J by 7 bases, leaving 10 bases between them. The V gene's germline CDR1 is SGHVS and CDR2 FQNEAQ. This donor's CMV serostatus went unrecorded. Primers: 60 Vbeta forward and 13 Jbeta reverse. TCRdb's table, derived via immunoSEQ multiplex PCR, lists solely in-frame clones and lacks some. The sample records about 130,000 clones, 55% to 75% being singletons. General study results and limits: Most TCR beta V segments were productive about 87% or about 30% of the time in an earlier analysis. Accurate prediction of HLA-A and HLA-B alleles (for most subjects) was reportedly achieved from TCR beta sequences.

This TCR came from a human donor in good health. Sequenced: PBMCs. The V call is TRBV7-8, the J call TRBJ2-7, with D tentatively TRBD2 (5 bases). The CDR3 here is CASSLAARGEQYF. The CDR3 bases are TGTGCCAGCAGCTTAGCCGCCCGGGGAGAGCAGTACTTC.